This T cell receptor beta chain was profiled in a study of T-cell memory formation after mild COVID-19. Study at large: The TCR clusters were mostly specific to one donor.

From germline, CDR1 is SGHTA and CDR2 FQGNSA. The V end lost 3 bases, the J end lost 8 bases, and 10 bases lay between the germline ends. CDR3 length: 12 amino acids. TCRdb re-called the 5' RACE reads through MiXCR, storing one row per CDR3 protein. The table has about 190,000 distinct CDR3 sequences, approximately 20% seen once. Study-level points and caveats: Contracting CD8+ clones were enriched in EMRA, CD4+ mainly in CM and EM.

Notes on this clonotype: Its antigen is unidentified.

The receptor's source is an adult woman who had mild COVID-19 (a few samples of this study predate the infection). Cell type and time point are not known. The genes are TRBV7-2 and TRBJ1-1; D not certain. The sample was PBMCs or a T cell subset sorted from them (not recorded which). CDR3 sequence: CASSFGGREAFF. DNA for the CDR3: TGTGCCAGCAGCTTTGGAGGCAGAGAAGCTTTCTTT.